The clone carrying this T cell receptor beta chain was seen only once. This entry belongs to a study of blood T cell repertoires in COVID-19. Overall study context: PBMCs, B-cell-depleted T cells, or T cells provided the cDNA or gDNA that made up the material.

Looked up from germline, CDR1 is SGHNT and CDR2 is YYREEE (reference sequence). The CDR3 is 17 amino acids. V was pared by 0 bases and J by 2 bases, with 18 bases between. Per the authors' pipeline: Amplification of reference gene primers was used by the study to estimate nucleated cell counts. This table comes from immunoSEQ multiplex PCR, and its TCRdb copy is limited to in-frame clones, with some not included. V and J calls and clone size are those listed in that table; D and trimming were worked out from the DNA. The repertoire holds about 55,000 clones, with roughly 90% as singletons. Patients of the Seattle cohort, enrolled during active infection, were followed longitudinally.

The sequenced material came from peripheral blood. The receptor was derived from a man aged 35 to 55 with COVID-19, enrolled during active disease. This chain links TRBV5-4 with TRBJ2-7, with a tentative D call TRBD2 (6 bases). CDR3 nucleotides: TGTGCCAGCAGCTTGGGGGTGGGCAGCGGGCTTCCCTACGAGCAGTACTTC. Its protein product is CASSLGVGSGLPYEQYF.